A selection of T cell receptor beta chains follows, all from one sample in a study of T cells in Graves' hyperthyroidism and ophthalmopathy. A single record per CDR3 protein comes from TCRdb applying MiXCR to the multiplex PCR reads. There are fewer than 700,000 distinct CDR3 sequences in the sample; under 20% occur only once, and around 4% lies in the top ten. Material: blood. Every receptor here comes from a woman under 40 with Graves' hyperthyroidism. Both conserved end residues are part of each CDR3. The order of the fields is J gene, V gene, D gene, clone size, CDR3 protein, CDR3 DNA. D genes are given only for firm matches. Part of the rows lack a size; the others show once, few, many or a class for expanded clones.

>TRBJ2-7|TRBV12-3/TRBV12-4|TRBD2|many
CASSLGLAGASYEQYF
TGTGCCAGCAGTTTAGGACTAGCGGGAGCCTCCTACGAGCAGTACTTC
>TRBJ2-1|TRBV5-6|-|many
CASSFQDLDNEQFF
TGTGCCAGCAGCTTCCAGGACCTCGACAATGAGCAGTTCTTC
>TRBJ2-7|TRBV11-2|-|many
CASSLAGSTAEQYF
TGTGCCAGCAGCTTAGCAGGGAGTACGGCCGAGCAGTACTTC
>TRBJ2-6|TRBV19|-|few
CASRLWSGANVLTF
TGTGCCAGTAGACTTTGGAGTGGGGCCAACGTCCTGACTTTC
>TRBJ1-1|TRBV27|-|many
CASRISGGLNTEAFF
TGTGCCAGCCGAATATCCGGGGGCTTGAACACTGAAGCTTTCTTT
>TRBJ1-4|TRBV3-1|-|-
CASSQLERDEKLFF
TGTGCCAGCAGCCAGCTTGAGAGGGATGAAAAACTGTTTTTT
>TRBJ2-6|TRBV7-2|-|many
CASSGSGANVLTF
TGTGCCAGCAGCGGCTCTGGGGCCAACGTCCTGACTTTC
>TRBJ2-7|TRBV12-3/TRBV12-4|TRBD1|many
CASSHRQGARNEQYF
TGTGCCAGCAGTCATCGACAGGGGGCGAGGAACGAGCAGTACTTC
>TRBJ2-7|TRBV28|TRBD2|many
CASSWRGLAGYEQYF
TGTGCCAGCAGTTGGAGGGGACTAGCGGGCTACGAGCAGTACTTC
>TRBJ1-2|TRBV30|-|many
CASMLRRTLDGYTF
TGTGCCTCAATGCTACGACGGACACTTGATGGCTACACCTTC
>TRBJ2-7|TRBV27|TRBD2|many
CASSQRREWYEQYF
TGTGCCAGCAGTCAGCGGCGGGAGTGGTACGAGCAGTACTTC
>TRBJ1-6|TRBV7-2|-|-
CASSFGLGNSPLHF
TGTGCCAGCAGCTTCGGACTGGGGAATTCACCCCTCCACTTT
>TRBJ1-1|TRBV2|TRBD1|many
CASSERGWGTVSEAFF
TGTGCCAGCAGTGAACGAGGTTGGGGGACAGTATCGGAAGCTTTCTTT
>TRBJ2-5|TRBV30|TRBD2|many
CAWSVVLTSGRGETQYF
TGTGCCTGGAGTGTTGTGTTGACTAGCGGGAGAGGCGAGACCCAGTACTTC
>TRBJ2-1|TRBV28|TRBD1|many
CASSPYDRDNEQFF
TGTGCCAGCAGTCCATACGACAGGGACAATGAGCAGTTCTTC
>TRBJ2-1|TRBV9|TRBD2|-
CASSVVGLAGYNEQFF
TGTGCCAGCAGCGTAGTTGGGCTAGCGGGATACAATGAGCAGTTCTTC
>TRBJ1-1|TRBV7-3|-|few
CASSLTRAGNTEAFF
TGTGCCAGCAGCTTAACGCGGGCGGGGAACACTGAAGCTTTCTTT
>TRBJ2-5|TRBV7-2|TRBD2|many
CASSQSSGIETQYF
TGTGCCAGCAGCCAGTCTAGCGGGATAGAGACCCAGTACTTC
>TRBJ1-2|TRBV3-1|-|many
CASSQEAGVYGYTF
TGTGCCAGCAGCCAAGAGGCAGGCGTGTATGGCTACACCTTC
>TRBJ2-7|TRBV30|TRBD2|-
CAWRASGRGEQYF
TGTGCCTGGCGGGCCAGCGGGAGGGGCGAGCAGTACTTC
>TRBJ1-3|TRBV20-1|-|-
CSARDTGPHSGNTIYF
TGCAGTGCTAGAGATACGGGACCGCACTCTGGAAACACCATATATTTT
>TRBJ2-3|TRBV28|TRBD2|-
CASSLPGLAHITDTQYF
TGTGCCAGCAGTTTACCGGGACTAGCCCATATCACAGATACGCAGTATTTT
>TRBJ2-1|TRBV29-1|TRBD1|many
CSVTLGQGIYNEQFF
TGCAGCGTGACACTGGGACAGGGAATCTACAATGAGCAGTTCTTC
>TRBJ2-3|TRBV20-1|-|many
CSASRPPSDTQYF
TGCAGTGCAAGCCGCCCACCTTCAGATACGCAGTATTTT
>TRBJ2-1|TRBV19|TRBD2|-
CASSSTSGSFDEQFF
TGTGCCAGTAGTTCAACTAGCGGGAGTTTCGATGAGCAGTTCTTC